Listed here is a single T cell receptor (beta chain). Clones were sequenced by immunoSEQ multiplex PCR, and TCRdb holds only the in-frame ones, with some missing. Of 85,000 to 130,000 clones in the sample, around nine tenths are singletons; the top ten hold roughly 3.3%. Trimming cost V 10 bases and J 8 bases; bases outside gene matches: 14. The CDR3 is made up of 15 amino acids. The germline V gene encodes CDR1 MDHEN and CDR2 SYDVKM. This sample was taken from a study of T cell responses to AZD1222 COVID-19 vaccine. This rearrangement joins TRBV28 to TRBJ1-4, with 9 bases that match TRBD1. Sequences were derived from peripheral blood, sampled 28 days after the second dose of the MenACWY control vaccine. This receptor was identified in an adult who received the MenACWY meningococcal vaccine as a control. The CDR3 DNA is TGTGCCACCTGTACCTCGGGGACAGGGCGCGAAAAACTGTTTTTT. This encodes CATCTSGTGREKLFF.